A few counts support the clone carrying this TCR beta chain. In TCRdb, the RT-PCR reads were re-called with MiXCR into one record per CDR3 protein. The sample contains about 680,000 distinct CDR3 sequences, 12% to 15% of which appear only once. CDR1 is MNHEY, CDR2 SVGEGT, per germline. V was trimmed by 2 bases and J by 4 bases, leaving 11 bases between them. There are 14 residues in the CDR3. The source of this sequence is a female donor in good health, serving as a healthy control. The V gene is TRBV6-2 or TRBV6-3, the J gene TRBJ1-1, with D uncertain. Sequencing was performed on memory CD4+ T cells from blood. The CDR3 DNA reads TGTGCCAGCAGTTACCTAGCTAGGGCCACTGAAGCTTTCTTT. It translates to CASSYLARATEAFF.